This entry concerns a single T cell receptor (beta chain). In the study's own analysis: How many nucleated cells were present was estimated from reference gene primer amplification. Method: immunoSEQ multiplex PCR; TCRdb's copy keeps in-frame clones and lacks some. V and J calls and clone size are those listed in that table; D and trimming were worked out from the DNA. The sample records around 440,000 clones, around 89% being singletons. This record belongs to a study of blood T cell repertoires in COVID-19. Study background: There were acute and convalescent COVID-19 samples, and they came from the United States, Italy and Spain. Nucleic acid was either cDNA or gDNA, and it came from T cells, B-cell-depleted T cells, or PBMCs.

Looked up from germline, CDR1 is SGHDT and CDR2 is YYEEEE. V was pared by 5 bases and J by 5 bases, with 10 bases between. The CDR3 has 12 residues. Patients from Seattle were sampled longitudinally, starting during active infection. The sequence was collected from a woman aged 45 to 65 with COVID-19, enrolled during active disease. The sequenced sample consisted of peripheral blood. The chain links TRBV5-6 to TRBJ1-1; D is unresolved. CDR3 region: CASSQRGTEAFF. DNA of the CDR3: TGTGCCAGCAGTCAACGGGGAACTGAAGCTTTCTTT.